A selection of T cell receptor beta chains follows, all from one sample in a study of CD8 T cells in Susac syndrome. TCRdb ran MiXCR on the immunoSEQ multiplex PCR reads and lists one entry per CDR3 protein. The data show 250,000 to 350,000 distinct CDR3 sequences, around 92% seen once. Material: CD4+ T cells from PBMCs. These receptors originate from a human donor with multiple sclerosis. Both conserved end residues are part of each CDR3.

CDR3 protein: CASSVQGASHNYGYTF; J gene: TRBJ1-2; V gene: TRBV5-1
CDR3 protein: CASSQPRTSGYNEQFF; J gene: TRBJ2-1; V gene: TRBV3-1
CDR3 protein: CSVEIRRGGGYTF; J gene: TRBJ1-2; V gene: TRBV29-1
CDR3 protein: CASSLMGSRYEQYF; J gene: TRBJ2-7; V gene: TRBV12-3/TRBV12-4
CDR3 protein: CASRTSGGVSNEQYF; J gene: TRBJ2-7; V gene: TRBV3-1
CDR3 protein: CASSHQGEAFF; J gene: TRBJ1-1; V gene: TRBV19
CDR3 protein: CAIALDGLNTEAFF; J gene: TRBJ1-1; V gene: TRBV12-3/TRBV12-4
CDR3 protein: CASSFWLGVGSPLHF; J gene: TRBJ1-6; V gene: TRBV5-6
CDR3 protein: CASSQDNRGGEAFF; J gene: TRBJ1-1; V gene: TRBV4-3
CDR3 protein: CASSEPGTGTNEQFF; J gene: TRBJ2-1; V gene: TRBV12-3/TRBV12-4
CDR3 protein: CSVDPSGATDTQYF; J gene: TRBJ2-3; V gene: TRBV29-1
CDR3 protein: CASSLEDSANTGELFF; J gene: TRBJ2-2; V gene: TRBV5-1
CDR3 protein: CASSPGTSGGGNEQFF; J gene: TRBJ2-1; V gene: TRBV4-3
CDR3 protein: CASSATGLALDTQYF; J gene: TRBJ2-3; V gene: TRBV14
CDR3 protein: CSARDPSGTGGPYGYTF; J gene: TRBJ1-2; V gene: TRBV20-1
CDR3 protein: CSVERQGFDGYTF; J gene: TRBJ1-2; V gene: TRBV29-1
CDR3 protein: CASSKRSRNSTEAFF; J gene: TRBJ1-1; V gene: TRBV6-2/TRBV6-3
CDR3 protein: CAISPQNPSRNYEQYF; J gene: TRBJ2-7; V gene: TRBV10-3
CDR3 protein: CASSPSSGGRTQYF; J gene: TRBJ2-3; V gene: TRBV7-2
CDR3 protein: CASSLRSGGAYEQYF; J gene: TRBJ2-7; V gene: TRBV11-2
CDR3 protein: CSVVRLDYEQFF; J gene: TRBJ2-1; V gene: TRBV29-1
CDR3 protein: CASSLVGGADTQYF; J gene: TRBJ2-3; V gene: TRBV11-3
CDR3 protein: CASSLMASGIGNEQFF; J gene: TRBJ2-1; V gene: TRBV5-1
CDR3 protein: CASSATGYPNEKLFF; J gene: TRBJ1-4; V gene: TRBV7-9
CDR3 protein: CASQRSGQGGDIQYF; J gene: TRBJ2-4; V gene: TRBV9
CDR3 protein: CASSLGAANTGELFF; J gene: TRBJ2-2; V gene: TRBV12-3/TRBV12-4
CDR3 protein: CASRILGGPGELFF; J gene: TRBJ2-2; V gene: TRBV12-3/TRBV12-4
CDR3 protein: CASRPRGQSGANVLTF; J gene: TRBJ2-6; V gene: TRBV6-1
CDR3 protein: CASSPRTGDSYEQYF; J gene: TRBJ2-7; V gene: TRBV18
CDR3 protein: CASSRTGTPFRTDTQYF; J gene: TRBJ2-3; V gene: TRBV3-1
CDR3 protein: CASSPTGLSNQPQHF; J gene: TRBJ1-5; V gene: TRBV7-2
CDR3 protein: CAWSVEPDTQYF; J gene: TRBJ2-3; V gene: TRBV30